This T cell receptor beta chain was recorded in a study of T-cell memory formation after mild COVID-19. Across the study: Clustering of TCRs was largely donor specific.

Whole-study findings and limits: Memory cells collected pre-infection included some clones that later responded, suggesting cross-reactive memory joined. Shrinking CD4+ clones resided mostly in CM and EM, and CD8+ ones in EMRA.

5'RACE, which relied on constant-segment primers, yielded TCR alpha and TCR beta cDNA libraries carrying sample barcodes and UMIs. MiXCR, applied by TCRdb to the 5' RACE reads, yields one record per CDR3 protein. Here the sample spans 110,000 or so distinct CDR3 sequences, 15% to 20% being singletons. Concerning this clonotype: Its specificity is not known.

The germline V gene has CDR1 DFQATT and CDR2 SNEGSKA (reference sequence). The CDR3 contains 15 residues. Deletions cut 3 bases from V and 0 bases from J, with 12 bases between. The sequenced sample was PBMCs or a T cell subset sorted from them (not recorded which). The TCR originated in a man between 18 and 29 years old who had mild COVID-19 (a few samples of this study predate the infection). Cell type and time point are not known. The V and J genes are TRBV20-1 and TRBJ2-1; D uncertain. The CDR3, as DNA: TGCAGTGCTAGGGGCGCCTTAAGCTCCTACAATGAGCAGTTCTTC. This encodes CSARGALSSYNEQFF.